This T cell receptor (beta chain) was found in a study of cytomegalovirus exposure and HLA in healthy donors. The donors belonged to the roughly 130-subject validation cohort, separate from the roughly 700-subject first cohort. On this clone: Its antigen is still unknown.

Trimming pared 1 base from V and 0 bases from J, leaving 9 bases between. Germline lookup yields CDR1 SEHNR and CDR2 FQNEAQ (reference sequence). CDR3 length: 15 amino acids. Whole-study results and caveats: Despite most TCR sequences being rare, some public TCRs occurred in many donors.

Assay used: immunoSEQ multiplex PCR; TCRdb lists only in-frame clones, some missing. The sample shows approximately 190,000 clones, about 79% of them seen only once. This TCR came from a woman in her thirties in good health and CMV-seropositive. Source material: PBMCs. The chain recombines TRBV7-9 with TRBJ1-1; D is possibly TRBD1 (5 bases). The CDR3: CASSLDRHMNTEAFF. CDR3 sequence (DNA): TGTGCCAGCAGCTTAGACAGGCACATGAACACTGAAGCTTTCTTT.